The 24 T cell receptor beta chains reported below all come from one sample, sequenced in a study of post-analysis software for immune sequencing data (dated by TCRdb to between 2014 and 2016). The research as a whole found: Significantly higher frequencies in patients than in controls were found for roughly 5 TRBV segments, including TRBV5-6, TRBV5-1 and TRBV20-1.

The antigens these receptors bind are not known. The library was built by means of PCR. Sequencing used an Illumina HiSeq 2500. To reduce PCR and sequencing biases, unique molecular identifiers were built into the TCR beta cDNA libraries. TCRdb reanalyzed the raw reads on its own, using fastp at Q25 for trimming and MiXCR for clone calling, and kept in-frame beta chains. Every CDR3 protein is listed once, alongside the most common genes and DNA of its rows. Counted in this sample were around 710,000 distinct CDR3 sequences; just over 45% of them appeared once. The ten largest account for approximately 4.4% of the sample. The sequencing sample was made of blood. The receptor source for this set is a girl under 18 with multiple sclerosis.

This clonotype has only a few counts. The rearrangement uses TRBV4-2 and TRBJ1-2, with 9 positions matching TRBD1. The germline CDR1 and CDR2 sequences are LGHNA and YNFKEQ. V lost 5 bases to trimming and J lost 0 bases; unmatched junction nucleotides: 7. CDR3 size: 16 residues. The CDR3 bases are TGTGCCAGCAGCTCGACGACAGGGGGGACTAACTATGGCTACACCTTC. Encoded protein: CASSSTTGGTNYGYTF.

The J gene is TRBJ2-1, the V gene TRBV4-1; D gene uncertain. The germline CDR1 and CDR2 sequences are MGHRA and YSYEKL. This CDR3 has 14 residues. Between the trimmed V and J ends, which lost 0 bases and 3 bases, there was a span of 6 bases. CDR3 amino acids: CASSQEIGYNEQFF. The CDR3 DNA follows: TGCGCCAGCAGCCAAGAAATCGGCTACAATGAGCAGTTCTTC.

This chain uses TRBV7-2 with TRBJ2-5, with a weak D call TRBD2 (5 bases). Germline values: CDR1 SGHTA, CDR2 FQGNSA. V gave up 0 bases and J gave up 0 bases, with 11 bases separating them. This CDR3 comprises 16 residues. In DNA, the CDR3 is TGTGCCAGCAGCTTAGCCGGGGAAGTGTACCAAGAGACCCAGTACTTC. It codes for CASSLAGEVYQETQYF.

This CDR3 is CSARAGTEPDTQYF. CDR3 nucleotide sequence: TGCAGTGCTAGGGCCGGGACAGAACCAGATACGCAGTATTTT. V is TRBV20-1 and J is TRBJ2-3, with TRBD1 matching 7 bases. The CDR3 contains 14 residues. Germline V gives CDR1 DFQATT, CDR2 SNEGSKA (reference sequence). V was clipped by 3 bases and J by 4 bases; unmatched bases: 7.

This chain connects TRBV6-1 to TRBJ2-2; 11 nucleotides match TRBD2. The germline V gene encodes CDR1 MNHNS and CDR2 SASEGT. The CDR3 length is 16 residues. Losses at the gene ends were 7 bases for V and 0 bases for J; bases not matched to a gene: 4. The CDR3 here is CASTRLAGSNTGELFF. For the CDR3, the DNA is TGTGCCAGCACTCGACTAGCGGGATCGAACACCGGGGAGCTGTTTTTT.

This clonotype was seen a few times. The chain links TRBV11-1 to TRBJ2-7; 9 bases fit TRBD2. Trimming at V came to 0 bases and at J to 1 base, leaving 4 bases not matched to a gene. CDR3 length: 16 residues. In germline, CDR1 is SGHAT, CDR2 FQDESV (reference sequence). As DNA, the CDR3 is TGTGCCAGCAGCTTAGCGCTAGCGGGAAAATCCTACGAGCAGTACTTC. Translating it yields CASSLALAGKSYEQYF.

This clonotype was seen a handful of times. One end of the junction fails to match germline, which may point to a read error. CDR3 DNA sequence: TGCACCAGCAGCGCCGGGGACGGTGGTACGCAGTATTTT. It encodes CTSSAGDGGTQYF. The V gene is TRBV5-1, the J gene TRBJ2-3, with D perhaps assigned TRBD1 or TRBD2 (5 bases each). Germline V gene sequence: CDR1 SGHRS, CDR2 YFSETQ. CDR3 length equals 13 residues.

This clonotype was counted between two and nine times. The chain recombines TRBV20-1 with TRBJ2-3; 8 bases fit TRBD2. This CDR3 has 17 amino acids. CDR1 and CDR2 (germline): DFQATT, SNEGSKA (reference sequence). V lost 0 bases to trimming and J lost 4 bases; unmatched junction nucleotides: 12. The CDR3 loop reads CSARDNGLAGGADTQYF. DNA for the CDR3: TGCAGTGCTAGAGATAATGGCCTGGCGGGAGGAGCAGATACGCAGTATTTT.

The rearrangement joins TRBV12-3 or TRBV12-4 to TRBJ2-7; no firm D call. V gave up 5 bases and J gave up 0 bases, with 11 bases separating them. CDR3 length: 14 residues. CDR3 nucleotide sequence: TGTGCCAGCAGTCCCCCCACGTACTCCTACGAGCAGTACTTC. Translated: CASSPPTYSYEQYF.

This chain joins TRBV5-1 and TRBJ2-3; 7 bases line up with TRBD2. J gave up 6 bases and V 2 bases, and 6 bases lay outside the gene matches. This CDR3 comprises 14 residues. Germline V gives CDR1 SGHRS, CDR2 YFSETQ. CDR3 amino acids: CASSFGGRPDTQYF. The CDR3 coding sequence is TGCGCCAGCAGCTTCGGCGGGAGACCCGATACGCAGTATTTT.

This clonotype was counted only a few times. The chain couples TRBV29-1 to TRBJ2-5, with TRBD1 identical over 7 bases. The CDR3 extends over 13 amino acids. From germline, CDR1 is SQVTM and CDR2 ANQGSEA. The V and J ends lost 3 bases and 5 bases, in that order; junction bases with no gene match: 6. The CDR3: CSVEMGQWETQYF. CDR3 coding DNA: TGCAGCGTTGAGATGGGACAGTGGGAGACCCAGTACTTC.

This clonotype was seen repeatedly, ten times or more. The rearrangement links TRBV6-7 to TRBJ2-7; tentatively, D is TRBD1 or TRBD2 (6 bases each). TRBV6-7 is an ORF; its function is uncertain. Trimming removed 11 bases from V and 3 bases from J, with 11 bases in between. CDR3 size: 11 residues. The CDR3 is CAPRGDYEQYF. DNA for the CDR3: TGTGCCCCTAGGGGGGACTACGAGCAGTACTTC.

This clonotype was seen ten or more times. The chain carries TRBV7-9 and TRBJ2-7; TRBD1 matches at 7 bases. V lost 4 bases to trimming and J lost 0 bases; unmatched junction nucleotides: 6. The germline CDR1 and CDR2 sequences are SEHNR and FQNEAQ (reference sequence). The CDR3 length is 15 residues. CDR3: CASSSTTGTSYEQYF. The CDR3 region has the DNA TGTGCCAGCAGCTCGACGACAGGGACCTCCTACGAGCAGTACTTC. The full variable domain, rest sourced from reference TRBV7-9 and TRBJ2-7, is DTGVSQNPRHKITKRGQNVTFRCDPISEHNRLYWYRQTLGQGPEFLTYFQNEAQLEKSRLLSDRFSAERPKGSFSTLEIQRTEQGDSAMYLCASSSTTGTSYEQYFGPGTRLTVT.

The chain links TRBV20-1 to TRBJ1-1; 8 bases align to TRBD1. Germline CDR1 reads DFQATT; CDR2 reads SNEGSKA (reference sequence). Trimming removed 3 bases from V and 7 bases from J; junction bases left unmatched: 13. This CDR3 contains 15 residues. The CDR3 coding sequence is TGCAGTGCTAGTAGGACAGGGAGGGAAGGGGATGAAGCTTTCTTT. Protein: CSASRTGREGDEAFF.

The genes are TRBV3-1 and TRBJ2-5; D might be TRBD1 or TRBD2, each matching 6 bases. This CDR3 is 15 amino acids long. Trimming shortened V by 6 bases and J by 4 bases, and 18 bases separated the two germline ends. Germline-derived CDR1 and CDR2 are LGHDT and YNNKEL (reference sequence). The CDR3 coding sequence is TGTGCCAGCAGTTCCCCGGGGGACAAAGGAGAGACCCAGTACTTC. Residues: CASSSPGDKGETQYF.

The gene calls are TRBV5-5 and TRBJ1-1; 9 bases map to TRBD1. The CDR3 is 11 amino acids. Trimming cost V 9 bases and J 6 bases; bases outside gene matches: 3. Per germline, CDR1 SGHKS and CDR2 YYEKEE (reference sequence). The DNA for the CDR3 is TGTGCCACTCACAGGGGGCCTGAAGCTTTCTTT. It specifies CATHRGPEAFF.

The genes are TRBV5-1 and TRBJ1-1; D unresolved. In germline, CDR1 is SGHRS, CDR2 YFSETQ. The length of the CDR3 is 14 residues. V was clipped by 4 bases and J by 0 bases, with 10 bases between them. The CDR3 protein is CASSPENMNTEAFF. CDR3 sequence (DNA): TGCGCCAGCAGCCCGGAAAACATGAACACTGAAGCTTTCTTT.

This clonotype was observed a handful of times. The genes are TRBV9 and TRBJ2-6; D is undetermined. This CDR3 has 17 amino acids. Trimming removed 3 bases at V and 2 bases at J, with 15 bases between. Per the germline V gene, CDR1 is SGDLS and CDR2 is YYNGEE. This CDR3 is CASSGLKQTPGANVLTF. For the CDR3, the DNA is TGTGCCAGCAGCGGACTTAAACAGACCCCTGGGGCCAACGTCCTGACTTTC.

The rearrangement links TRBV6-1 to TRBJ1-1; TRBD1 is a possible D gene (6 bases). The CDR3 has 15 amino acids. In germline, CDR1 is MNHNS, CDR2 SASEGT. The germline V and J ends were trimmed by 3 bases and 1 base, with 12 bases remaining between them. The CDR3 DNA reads TGTGCCAGCAGTGATTATGCGGGGGCGAACACTGAAGCTTTCTTT. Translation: CASSDYAGANTEAFF.

For the CDR3, the DNA is TGTGCCAGCAGCTTAGCGGGGACCGCGGTTGGTGAGACCCAGTACTTC. This codes for CASSLAGTAVGETQYF. This rearrangement joins TRBV7-9 to TRBJ2-7; D could derive from TRBD1 or TRBD2 (5 bases each). The better agreement between TRBJ2-5 and the DNA end casts doubt on the J call. Germline V gene sequence: CDR1 SEHNR, CDR2 FQNEAQ (reference sequence). The CDR3 length is 16 residues.

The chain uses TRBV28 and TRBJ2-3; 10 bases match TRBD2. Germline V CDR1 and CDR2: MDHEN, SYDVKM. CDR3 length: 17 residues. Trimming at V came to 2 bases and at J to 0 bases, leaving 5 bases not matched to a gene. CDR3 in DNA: TGTGCCAGCAGTTTAGGGACTAGCGAATCTAGCACAGATACGCAGTATTTT. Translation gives CASSLGTSESSTDTQYF.

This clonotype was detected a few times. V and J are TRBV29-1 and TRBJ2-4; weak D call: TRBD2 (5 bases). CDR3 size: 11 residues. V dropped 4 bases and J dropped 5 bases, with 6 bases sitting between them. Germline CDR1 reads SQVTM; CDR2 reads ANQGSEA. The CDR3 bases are TGCAGCGTTGTGAGGGAAAACATTCAGTACTTC. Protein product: CSVVRENIQYF.

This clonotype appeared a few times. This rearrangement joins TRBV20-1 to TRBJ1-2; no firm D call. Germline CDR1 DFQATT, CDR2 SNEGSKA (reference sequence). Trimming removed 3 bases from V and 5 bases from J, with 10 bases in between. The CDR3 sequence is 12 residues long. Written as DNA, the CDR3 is TGCAGTGCTAGTCCCCAACGGTATGGCTACACCTTC. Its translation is CSASPQRYGYTF.

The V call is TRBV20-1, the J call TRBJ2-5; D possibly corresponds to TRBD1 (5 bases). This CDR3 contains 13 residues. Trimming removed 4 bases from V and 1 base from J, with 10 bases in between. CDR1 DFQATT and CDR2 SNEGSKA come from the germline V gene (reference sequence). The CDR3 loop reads CSAIVGAQETQYF. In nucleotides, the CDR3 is TGCAGTGCTATAGTTGGGGCCCAAGAGACCCAGTACTTC.